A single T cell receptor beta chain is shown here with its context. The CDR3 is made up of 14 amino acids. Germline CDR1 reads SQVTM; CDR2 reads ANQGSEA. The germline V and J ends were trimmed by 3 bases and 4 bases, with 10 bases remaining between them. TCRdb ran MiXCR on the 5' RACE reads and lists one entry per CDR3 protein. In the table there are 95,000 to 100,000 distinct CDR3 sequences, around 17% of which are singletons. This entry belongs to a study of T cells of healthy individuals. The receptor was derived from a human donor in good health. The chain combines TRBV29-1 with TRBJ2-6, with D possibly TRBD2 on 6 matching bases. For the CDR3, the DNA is TGCAGCGTTGACGGGGGACGCGGGGCCAACGTCCTGACTTTC. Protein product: CSVDGGRGANVLTF.